This TCR beta chain was observed in a study of response to subunit inactivated influenza vaccine. General study results and limits: Few new T cells, the authors suggested, are recruited by each seasonal influenza vaccination.

As for this clonotype: As yet, its antigen is unknown.

TCRdb itself ran the RT-PCR reads through MiXCR, one entry per CDR3 protein. In the table there are hundreds of thousands of distinct CDR3 sequences, about 15% of which are singletons. The CDR3 loop spans 14 amino acids. Germline values: CDR1 SEHNR, CDR2 FQNEAQ (reference sequence). Trimming pared 5 bases from V and 3 bases from J, leaving 14 bases between. Sequenced material: PBMCs from blood, taken 14 to 15 days before vaccination. The TCR sequence derives from a man aged 50 to 59 who received an inactivated influenza vaccine. The rearrangement joins TRBV7-9 to TRBJ2-7; D may be TRBD2 (6 bases). CDR3 bases: TGTGCCAGCAGCCCGGAGGTAGCGGTCTACGAGCAGTACTTC. Protein product: CASSPEVAVYEQYF.